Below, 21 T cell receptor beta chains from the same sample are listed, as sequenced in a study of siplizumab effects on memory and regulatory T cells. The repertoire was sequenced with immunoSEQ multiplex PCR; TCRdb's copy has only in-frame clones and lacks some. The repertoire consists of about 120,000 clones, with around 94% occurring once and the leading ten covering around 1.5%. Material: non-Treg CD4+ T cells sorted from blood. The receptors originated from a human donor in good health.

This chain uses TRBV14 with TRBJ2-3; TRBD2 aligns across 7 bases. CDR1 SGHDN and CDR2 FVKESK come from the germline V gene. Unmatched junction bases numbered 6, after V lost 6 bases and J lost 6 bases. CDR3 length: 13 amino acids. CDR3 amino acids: CASRVAGADTQYF. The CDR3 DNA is TGTGCCAGCAGGGTCGCGGGAGCCGATACGCAGTATTTT.

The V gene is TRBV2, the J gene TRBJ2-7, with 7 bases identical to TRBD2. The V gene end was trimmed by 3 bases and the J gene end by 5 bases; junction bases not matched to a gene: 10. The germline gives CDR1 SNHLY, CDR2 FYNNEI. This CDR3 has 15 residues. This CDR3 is CASSEFRTGGNEQYF. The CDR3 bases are TGTGCCAGCAGTGAGTTCCGGACGGGAGGAAACGAGCAGTACTTC.

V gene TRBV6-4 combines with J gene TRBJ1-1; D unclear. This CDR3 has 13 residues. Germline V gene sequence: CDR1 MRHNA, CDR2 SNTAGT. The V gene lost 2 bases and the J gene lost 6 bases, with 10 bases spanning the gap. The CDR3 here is CASSDGPIAEAFF. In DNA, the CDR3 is TGTGCCAGCAGTGACGGTCCGATCGCTGAAGCTTTCTTT.

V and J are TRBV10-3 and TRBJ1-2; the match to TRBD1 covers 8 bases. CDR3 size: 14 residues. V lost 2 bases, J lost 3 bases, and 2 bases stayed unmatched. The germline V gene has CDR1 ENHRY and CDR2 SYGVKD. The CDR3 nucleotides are TGTGCCATCAGTGAGGGGACAGGCGACTATGGCTACACCTTC. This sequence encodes CAISEGTGDYGYTF.

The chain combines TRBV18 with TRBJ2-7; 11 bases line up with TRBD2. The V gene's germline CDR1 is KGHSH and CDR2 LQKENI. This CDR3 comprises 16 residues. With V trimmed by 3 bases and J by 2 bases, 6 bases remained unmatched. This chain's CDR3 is CASSPSLAGGAYEQYF. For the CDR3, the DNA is TGTGCCAGCTCACCCTCGCTAGCGGGGGGCGCCTACGAGCAGTACTTC.

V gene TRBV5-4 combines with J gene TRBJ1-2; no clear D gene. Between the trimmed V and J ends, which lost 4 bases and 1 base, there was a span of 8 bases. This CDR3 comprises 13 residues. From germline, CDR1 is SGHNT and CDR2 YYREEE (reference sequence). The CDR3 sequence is CASSLPSNYGYTF. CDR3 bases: TGTGCCAGCAGCCTTCCTAGTAACTATGGCTACACCTTC.

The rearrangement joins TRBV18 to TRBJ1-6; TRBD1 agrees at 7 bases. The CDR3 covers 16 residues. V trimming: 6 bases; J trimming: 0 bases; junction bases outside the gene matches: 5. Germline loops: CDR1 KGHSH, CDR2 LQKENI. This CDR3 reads CASSETGSSYNSPLHF. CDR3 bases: TGTGCCAGCTCGGAGACAGGGAGCTCCTATAATTCACCCCTCCACTTT.

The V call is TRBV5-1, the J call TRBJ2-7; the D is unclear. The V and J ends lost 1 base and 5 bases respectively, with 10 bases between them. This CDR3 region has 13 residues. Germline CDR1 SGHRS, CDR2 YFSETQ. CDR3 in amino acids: CASSLNRVHEQYF. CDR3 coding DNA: TGCGCCAGCAGCTTGAATCGGGTCCACGAGCAGTACTTC.

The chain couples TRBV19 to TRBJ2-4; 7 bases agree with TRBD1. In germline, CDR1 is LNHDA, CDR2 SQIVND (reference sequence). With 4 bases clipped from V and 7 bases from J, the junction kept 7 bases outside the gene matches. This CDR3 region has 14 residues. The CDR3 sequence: CASSSRQGTNIQYF. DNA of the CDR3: TGTGCCAGTAGTAGCCGACAGGGTACTAACATTCAGTACTTC.

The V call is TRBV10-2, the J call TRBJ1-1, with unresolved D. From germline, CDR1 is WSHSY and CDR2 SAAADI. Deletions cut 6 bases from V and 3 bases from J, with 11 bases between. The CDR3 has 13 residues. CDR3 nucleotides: TGCGCCAGCAGCGAGGTGGAGGACACTGAAGCTTTCTTT. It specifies CASSEVEDTEAFF.

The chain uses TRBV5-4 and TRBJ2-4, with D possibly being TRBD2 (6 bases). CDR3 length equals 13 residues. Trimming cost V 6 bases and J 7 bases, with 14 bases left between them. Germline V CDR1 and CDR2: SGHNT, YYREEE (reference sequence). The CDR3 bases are TGTGCCAGCAACCCCGCAGGGAGGAACATTCAGTACTTC. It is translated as CASNPAGRNIQYF.

The CDR3 loop reads CARSGTGPNEQFF. The CDR3 region has the DNA TGTGCCAGGTCCGGGACAGGGCCTAATGAGCAGTTCTTC. J is TRBJ2-1 and V is TRBV7-9; 9 bases fit TRBD1. With 9 bases clipped from V and 7 bases from J, the junction kept 7 bases outside the gene matches. The CDR3 length is 13 residues. In germline, CDR1 is SEHNR, CDR2 FQNEAQ (reference sequence).

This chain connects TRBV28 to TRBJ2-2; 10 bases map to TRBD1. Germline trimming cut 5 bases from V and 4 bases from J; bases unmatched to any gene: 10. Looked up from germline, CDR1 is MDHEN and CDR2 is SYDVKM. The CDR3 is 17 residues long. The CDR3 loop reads CASSTPGQGFPTGELFF. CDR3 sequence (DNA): TGTGCCAGCAGTACACCGGGACAGGGGTTTCCCACCGGGGAGCTGTTTTTT.

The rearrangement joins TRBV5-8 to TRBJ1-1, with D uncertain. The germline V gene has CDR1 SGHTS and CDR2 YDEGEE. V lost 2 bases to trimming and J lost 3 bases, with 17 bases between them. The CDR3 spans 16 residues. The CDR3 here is CASSFGLGRRDTEAFF. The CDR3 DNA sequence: TGTGCCAGCAGCTTCGGGTTGGGCAGGAGGGACACTGAAGCTTTCTTT. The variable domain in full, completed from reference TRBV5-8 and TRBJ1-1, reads EAGVTQSPTHLIKTRGQQATLRCSPISGHTSVYWYQQALGLGLQFLLWYDEGEERNRGNFPPRFSGRQFPNYSSELNVNALELEDSALYLCASSFGLGRRDTEAFFGQGTRLTVV.

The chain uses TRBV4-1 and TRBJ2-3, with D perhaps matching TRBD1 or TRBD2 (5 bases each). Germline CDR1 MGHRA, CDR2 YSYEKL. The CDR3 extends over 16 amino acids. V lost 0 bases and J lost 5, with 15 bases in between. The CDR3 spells CASSQEGTGWLDTQYF. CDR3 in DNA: TGCGCCAGCAGCCAAGAAGGGACGGGTTGGTTAGATACGCAGTATTTT.

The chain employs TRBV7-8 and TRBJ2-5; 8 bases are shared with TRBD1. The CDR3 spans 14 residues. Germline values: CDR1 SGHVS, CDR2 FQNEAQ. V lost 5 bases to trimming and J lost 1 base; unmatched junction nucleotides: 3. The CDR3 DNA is TGTGCCAGCAGCCAAACAGGGGGCCAAGAGACCCAGTACTTC. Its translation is CASSQTGGQETQYF. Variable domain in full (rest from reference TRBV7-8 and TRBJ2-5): GAGVSQSPRYKVAKRGQDVALRCDPISGHVSLFWYQQALGQGPEFLTYFQNEAQLDKSGLPSDRFFAERPEGSVSTLKIQRTQQEDSAVYLCASSQTGGQETQYFGPGTRLLVL.

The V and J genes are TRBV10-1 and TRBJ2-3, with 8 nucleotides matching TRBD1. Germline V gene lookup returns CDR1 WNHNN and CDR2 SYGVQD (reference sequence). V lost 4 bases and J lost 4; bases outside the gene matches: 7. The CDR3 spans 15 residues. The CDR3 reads CASSVSGGSADTQYF. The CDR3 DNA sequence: TGCGCCAGCAGTGTTTCAGGGGGCAGCGCAGATACGCAGTATTTT.

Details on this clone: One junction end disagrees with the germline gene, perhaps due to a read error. In nucleotides, the CDR3 is TGTGCCAGCAACGTAGGACAGGGTGGCGTTGAAGCTTTCTTT. Its translation is CASNVGQGGVEAFF. The chain recombines TRBV9 with TRBJ1-1, with 8 nucleotides matching TRBD1. Germline V gene lookup returns CDR1 SGDLS and CDR2 YYNGEE. The CDR3 runs to 14 residues.

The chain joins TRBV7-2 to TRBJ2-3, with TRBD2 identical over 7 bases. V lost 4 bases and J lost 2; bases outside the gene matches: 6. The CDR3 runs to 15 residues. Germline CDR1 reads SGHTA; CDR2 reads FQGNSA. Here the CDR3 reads CASSSGGLHTDTQYF. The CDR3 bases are TGTGCCAGCAGCTCTGGGGGACTACACACAGATACGCAGTATTTT.

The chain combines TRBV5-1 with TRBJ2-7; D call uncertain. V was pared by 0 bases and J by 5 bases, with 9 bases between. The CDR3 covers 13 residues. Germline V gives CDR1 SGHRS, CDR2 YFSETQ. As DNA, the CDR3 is TGCGCCAGCAGCTTGGGATCCACCAACGAGCAGTACTTC. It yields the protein CASSLGSTNEQYF.

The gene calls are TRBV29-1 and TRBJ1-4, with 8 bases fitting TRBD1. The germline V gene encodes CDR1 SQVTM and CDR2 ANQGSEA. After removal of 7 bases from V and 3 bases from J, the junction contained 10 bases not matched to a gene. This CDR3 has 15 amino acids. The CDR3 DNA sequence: TGCAGCGGGATGACAGGGGCCGCTGCTAATGAAAAACTGTTTTTT. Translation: CSGMTGAAANEKLFF.